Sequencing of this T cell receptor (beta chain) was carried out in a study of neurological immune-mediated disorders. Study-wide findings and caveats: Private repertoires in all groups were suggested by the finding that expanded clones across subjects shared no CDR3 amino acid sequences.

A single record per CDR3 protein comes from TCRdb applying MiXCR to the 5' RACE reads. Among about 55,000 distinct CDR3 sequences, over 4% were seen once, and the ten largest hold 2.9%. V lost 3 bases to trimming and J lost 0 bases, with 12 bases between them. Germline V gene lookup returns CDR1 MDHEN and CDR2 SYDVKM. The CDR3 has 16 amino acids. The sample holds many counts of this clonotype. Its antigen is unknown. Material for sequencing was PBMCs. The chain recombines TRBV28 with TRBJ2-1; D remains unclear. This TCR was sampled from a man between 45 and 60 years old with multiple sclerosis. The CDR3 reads CASSLYSPLSYNEQFF. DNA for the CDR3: TGTGCCAGCAGTTTGTACAGTCCCCTCTCCTACAATGAGCAGTTCTTC.